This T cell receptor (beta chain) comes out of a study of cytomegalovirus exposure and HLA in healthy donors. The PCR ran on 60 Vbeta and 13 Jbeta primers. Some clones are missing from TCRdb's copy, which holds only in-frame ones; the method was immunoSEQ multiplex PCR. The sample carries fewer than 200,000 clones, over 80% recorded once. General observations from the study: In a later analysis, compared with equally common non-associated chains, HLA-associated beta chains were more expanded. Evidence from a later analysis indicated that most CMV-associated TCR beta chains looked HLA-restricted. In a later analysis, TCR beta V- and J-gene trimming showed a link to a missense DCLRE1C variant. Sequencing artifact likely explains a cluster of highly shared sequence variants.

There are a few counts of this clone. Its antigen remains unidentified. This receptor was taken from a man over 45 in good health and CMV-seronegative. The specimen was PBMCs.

In DNA form, the CDR3 reads TGTGCCTGGAGTGCGGGACAGTATGCAACTGAAGCTTTCTTT. Translated: CAWSAGQYATEAFF. The chain links TRBV30 to TRBJ1-1, with 7 bases that match TRBD1. Germline CDR1 reads GTSNPN; CDR2 reads SVGIG (reference sequence). CDR3 size: 14 residues. J gave up 5 bases and V 1 base, and 7 bases lay outside the gene matches.